A selection of T cell receptor beta chains follows, all from one sample in a study of HIV-infected patients and healthy controls. Using its own MiXCR run on the 5' RACE reads, TCRdb lists one record per CDR3 protein. The sample consists of a few thousand distinct CDR3 sequences, roughly 14% of them appearing once. The source material was blood, sampled before antiretroviral therapy. The source of these receptors is an adult with HIV infection. CDR3s include the opening cysteine and the closing phenylalanine or tryptophan. A D gene is named only where the DNA matches it firmly. Size values are once, few and many counts, or a class for expanded clones, and some rows have none.

18	TRBD1	TRBV19	TRBJ1-1	many	TGTGCCAGTAGTATGCCCGGGCTCACAGGGGGGCTGAACACTGAAGCTTTCTTT	CASSMPGLTGGLNTEAFF
14	-	TRBV4-3	TRBJ2-1	-	TGCGCCAGCAGCCTATCAACCCGTAGGGATGAGCAGTTCTTC	CASSLSTRRDEQFF
14	-	TRBV4-1	TRBJ2-2	medium-sized	TGCGCCAGCAGCCAAGTACTGGGCACCGGGGAGCTGTTTTTT	CASSQVLGTGELFF
15	-	TRBV6-5	TRBJ2-1	few	TGTGCCAGCAGGGCCGCGACGGGGAACCACAATGAGCAGTTCTTC	CASRAATGNHNEQFF
14	-	TRBV2	TRBJ2-7	-	TGTGCCAGCAGTGCATCTAGCAGTTCCTACGAGCAGTACTTC	CASSASSSSYEQYF
14	-	TRBV12-3/TRBV12-4	TRBJ2-4	many	TGTGCCAGCAGTTTTGGGGGGGGCGTGGACATTCAGTACTTC	CASSFGGGVDIQYF
12	TRBD1	TRBV12-3/TRBV12-4	TRBJ1-1	-	TGTGCCAGCAACCCGGGACAGACTGAAGCTTTCTTT	CASNPGQTEAFF
15	-	TRBV19	TRBJ2-6	many	TGTGCCAGTAGTATCGGGGGAGGAGGGGCCAACGTCCTGACTTTC	CASSIGGGGANVLTF
13	-	TRBV6-1	TRBJ1-5	few	TGTGCCAGCAGTGAGACATTTAATCAGCCCCAGCATTTT	CASSETFNQPQHF
16	TRBD1	TRBV7-9	TRBJ1-2	many	TGTGCCAGCAGCTTAGCGGGGACAGTGATTTCGTATGGCTACACCTTC	CASSLAGTVISYGYTF
16	-	TRBV15	TRBJ1-5	-	TGTGCCACCAGCAGGTCGAGGGGGGATAGCAATCAGCCCCAGCATTTT	CATSRSRGDSNQPQHF
13	-	TRBV11-2	TRBJ2-1	medium-sized	TGTGCCAGCAGCTTACTGGGTACCGCTGAGCAGTTCTTC	CASSLLGTAEQFF
15	-	TRBV9	TRBJ1-1	medium-sized	TGTGCCAGCAGCCGCGTTATAGTCGTGAACACTGAAGCTTTCTTT	CASSRVIVVNTEAFF
15	TRBD2	TRBV12-3/TRBV12-4	TRBJ2-1	medium-sized	TGTGCCAGCAGGGCGCTAGCGGGAGGGCGCAATGAGCAGTTCTTC	CASRALAGGRNEQFF
13	-	TRBV2	TRBJ2-6	medium-sized	TGTGCCCGGGCCCTCTCTGGGGCCAACGTCCTGACTTTC	CARALSGANVLTF
11	-	TRBV12-5	TRBJ1-6	medium-sized	TGTGCTAGTGGCCTGGAAGTACCCCTCCACTTT	CASGLEVPLHF
13	-	TRBV15	TRBJ2-5	many	TGTGCCACCAGCAGAGACGGTCCAGAGACCCAGTACTTC	CATSRDGPETQYF
16	TRBD2	TRBV7-9	TRBJ2-7	many	TGTGCCAGCAGCTCGACCGGACTAGCGGGGTCCTACGAGCAGTACTTC	CASSSTGLAGSYEQYF
12	-	TRBV19	TRBJ1-6	-	TGTGCCAGTAGCTTTCCGAATTCACCCCTCCACTTT	CASSFPNSPLHF
13	-	TRBV6-2/TRBV6-3	TRBJ2-7	-	TGTGCCAGCAGTCCCACAGGGTTCAACGAGCAGTACTTC	CASSPTGFNEQYF
13	TRBD1	TRBV12-3/TRBV12-4	TRBJ1-2	many	TGTGCCAGCAGTCCAGGACAGGGAGGCGGCTACACCTTC	CASSPGQGGGYTF
14	-	TRBV20-1	TRBJ1-4	medium-sized	TGCAGTGCTAATTGGGGGGCCGCGGCTGAAAAACTGTTTTTT	CSANWGAAAEKLFF
15	TRBD1	TRBV20-1	TRBJ2-1	medium-sized	TGCAGTGCTGTAACACCGGGACAGGGGCTCAATGAGCAGTTCTTC	CSAVTPGQGLNEQFF
13	-	TRBV5-1	TRBJ1-1	medium-sized	TGCGCCAGCAGCTTGGGAGACTCCTTTGAGGCTTTCTTT	CASSLGDSFEAFF
16	TRBD1	TRBV20-1	TRBJ1-5	medium-sized	TGCAGTGCTAGTAACCGCAGGGGGACAGGGGGTCAGCCCCAGCATTTT	CSASNRRGTGGQPQHF
16	TRBD2	TRBV7-9	TRBJ2-7	medium-sized	TGTGCCAGCAGCCCTCGGACTAGCGGGAGGGCCGTCGAGCAGTACTTC	CASSPRTSGRAVEQYF
15	TRBD1	TRBV28	TRBJ1-4	medium-sized	TGTGCCAGCAGTGACCAGACAGGGGTAGTTGAAAAACTGTTTTTT	CASSDQTGVVEKLFF